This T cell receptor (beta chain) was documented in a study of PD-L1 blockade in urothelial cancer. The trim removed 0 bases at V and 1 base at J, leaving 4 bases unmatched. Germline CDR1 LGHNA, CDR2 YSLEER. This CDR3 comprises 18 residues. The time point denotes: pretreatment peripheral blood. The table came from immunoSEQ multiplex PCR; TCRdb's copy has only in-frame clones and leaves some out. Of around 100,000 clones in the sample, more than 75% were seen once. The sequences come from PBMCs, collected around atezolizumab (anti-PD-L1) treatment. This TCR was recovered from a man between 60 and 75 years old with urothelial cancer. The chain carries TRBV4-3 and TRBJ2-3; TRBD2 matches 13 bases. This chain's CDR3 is CASSQETSGGVGTDTQYF. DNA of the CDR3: TGCGCCAGCAGCCAAGAAACTAGCGGGGGGGTCGGCACAGATACGCAGTATTTT.